This T cell receptor (beta chain) derives from a study of blood T cells in healthy people across ages. Trimming pared 0 bases from V and 4 bases from J, leaving 13 bases between. CDR1 and CDR2 from the germline V gene are LGHNA and YSLEER. There are 15 residues in the CDR3. This clonotype was observed a handful of times. Caucasian individuals from Russia who were healthy and aged about 6 to 90 acted as donors. Total RNA, at least 5 micrograms per sample, was extracted from PBMCs. Through a sample-barcoded 5' primer and a J-beta primer mix, a second PCR was run for roughly 6 to 12 cycles. TCRdb re-called the 5' RACE reads through MiXCR, storing one row per CDR3 protein. The table records hundreds of thousands of distinct CDR3 sequences, more than 40% of them present only once.

The chain is built from TRBV4-3 and TRBJ2-7; perhaps TRBD2 as D (5 bases). This clonotype originated in a woman aged 55-69 years in good health. The sequencing input was blood. CDR3 protein: CASSQDRGGSYEQYF. The CDR3 region has the DNA TGCGCCAGCAGCCAAGATCGCGGCGGGTCGTACGAGCAGTACTTC.